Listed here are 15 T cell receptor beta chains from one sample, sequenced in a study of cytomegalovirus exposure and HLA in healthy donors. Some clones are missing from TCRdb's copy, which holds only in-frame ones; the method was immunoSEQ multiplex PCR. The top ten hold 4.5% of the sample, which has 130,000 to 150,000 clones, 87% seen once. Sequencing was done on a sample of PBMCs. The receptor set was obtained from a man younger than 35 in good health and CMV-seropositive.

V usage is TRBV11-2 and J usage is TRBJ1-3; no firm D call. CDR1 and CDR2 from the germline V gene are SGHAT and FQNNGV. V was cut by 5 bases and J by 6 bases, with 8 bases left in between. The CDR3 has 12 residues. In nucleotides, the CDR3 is TGTGCCAGCAGCGACGGAGCAAACACCATATATTTT. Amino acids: CASSDGANTIYF.

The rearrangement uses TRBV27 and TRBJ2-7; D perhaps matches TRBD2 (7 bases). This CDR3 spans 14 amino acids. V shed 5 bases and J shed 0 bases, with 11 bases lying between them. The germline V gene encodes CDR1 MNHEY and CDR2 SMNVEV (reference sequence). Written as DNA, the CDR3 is TGTGCCAGCAGTACTGGGGGGGCCTCCTACGAGCAGTACTTC. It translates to CASSTGGASYEQYF.

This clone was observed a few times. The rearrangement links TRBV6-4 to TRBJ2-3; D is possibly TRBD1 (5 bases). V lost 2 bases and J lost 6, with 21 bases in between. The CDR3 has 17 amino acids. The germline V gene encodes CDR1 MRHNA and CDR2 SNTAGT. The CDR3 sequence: CASSDALSGFQGDTQYF. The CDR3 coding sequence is TGTGCCAGCAGTGACGCCCTGTCAGGGTTCCAAGGGGATACGCAGTATTTT.

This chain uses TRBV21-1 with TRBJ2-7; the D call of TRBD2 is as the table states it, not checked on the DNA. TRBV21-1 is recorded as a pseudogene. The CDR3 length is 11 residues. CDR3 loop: CASSRGRGQYF. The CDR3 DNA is TGTGCCAGCAGCCGCGGCCGAGGGCAGTACTTC.

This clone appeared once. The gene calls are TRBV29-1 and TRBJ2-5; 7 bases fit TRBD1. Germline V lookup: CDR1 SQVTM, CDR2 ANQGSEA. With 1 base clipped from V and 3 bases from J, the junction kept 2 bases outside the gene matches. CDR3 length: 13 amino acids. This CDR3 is CSVEGTGKETQYF. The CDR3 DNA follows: TGCAGCGTTGAAGGGACAGGCAAAGAGACCCAGTACTTC. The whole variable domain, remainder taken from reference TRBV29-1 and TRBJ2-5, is SAVISQKPSRDICQRGTSLTIQCQVDSQVTMMFWYRQQPGQSLTLIATANQGSEATYESGFVIDKFPISRPNLTFSTLTVSNMSPEDSSIYLCSVEGTGKETQYFGPGTRLLVL.

The CDR3, as DNA: TGTGCCAGCAGTGAGGGCGGGATTGACTATGGCTACACCTTC. As protein: CASSEGGIDYGYTF. The chain combines TRBV6-1 with TRBJ1-2; D unclear. Germline V gives CDR1 MNHNS, CDR2 SASEGT. The V end lost 3 bases, the J end lost 3 bases, and 11 bases lay between the germline ends. The CDR3 has 14 residues.

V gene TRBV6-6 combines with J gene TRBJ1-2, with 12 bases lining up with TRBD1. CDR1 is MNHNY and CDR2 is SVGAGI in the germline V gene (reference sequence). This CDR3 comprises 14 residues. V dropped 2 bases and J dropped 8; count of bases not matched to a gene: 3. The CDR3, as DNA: TGTGCCAGCAGTTACCGGGACAGGGGGCTAGGCTACACCTTC. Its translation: CASSYRDRGLGYTF.

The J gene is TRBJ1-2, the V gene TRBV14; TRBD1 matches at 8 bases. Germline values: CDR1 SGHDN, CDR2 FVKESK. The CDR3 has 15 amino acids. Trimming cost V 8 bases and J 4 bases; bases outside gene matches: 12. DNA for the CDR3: TGTGCCAGCTCCCTGACAGGGGCGATATCCTATGGCTACACCTTC. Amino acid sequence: CASSLTGAISYGYTF.

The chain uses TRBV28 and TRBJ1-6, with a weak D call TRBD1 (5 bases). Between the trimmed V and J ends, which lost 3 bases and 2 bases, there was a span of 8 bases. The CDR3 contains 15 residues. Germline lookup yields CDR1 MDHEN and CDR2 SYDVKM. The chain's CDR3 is CASSLGGTYNSPLHF. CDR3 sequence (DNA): TGTGCCAGCAGTTTGGGGGGAACCTATAATTCACCCCTCCACTTT.

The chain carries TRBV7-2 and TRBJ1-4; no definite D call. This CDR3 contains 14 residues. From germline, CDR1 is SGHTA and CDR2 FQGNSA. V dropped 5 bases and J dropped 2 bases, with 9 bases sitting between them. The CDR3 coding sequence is TGTGCCAGCAGCCTGGGGAGGACTAATGAAAAACTGTTTTTT. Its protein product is CASSLGRTNEKLFF.

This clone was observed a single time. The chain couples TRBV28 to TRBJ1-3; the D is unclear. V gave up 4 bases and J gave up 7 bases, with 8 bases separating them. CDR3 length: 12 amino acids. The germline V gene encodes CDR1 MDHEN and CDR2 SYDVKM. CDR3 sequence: CASSSNLNTIYF. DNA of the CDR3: TGTGCCAGCAGTTCTAATCTGAACACCATATATTTT.

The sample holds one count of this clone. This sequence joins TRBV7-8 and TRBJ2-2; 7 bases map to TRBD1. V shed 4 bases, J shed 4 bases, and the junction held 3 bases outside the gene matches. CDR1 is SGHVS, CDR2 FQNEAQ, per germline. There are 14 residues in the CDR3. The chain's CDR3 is CASSSNRGTGELFF. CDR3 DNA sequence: TGTGCCAGCAGCTCAAACAGGGGCACCGGGGAGCTGTTTTTT. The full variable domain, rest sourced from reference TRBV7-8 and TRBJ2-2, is GAGVSQSPRYKVAKRGQDVALRCDPISGHVSLFWYQQALGQGPEFLTYFQNEAQLDKSGLPSDRFFAERPEGSVSTLKIQRTQQEDSAVYLCASSSNRGTGELFFGEGSRLTVL.

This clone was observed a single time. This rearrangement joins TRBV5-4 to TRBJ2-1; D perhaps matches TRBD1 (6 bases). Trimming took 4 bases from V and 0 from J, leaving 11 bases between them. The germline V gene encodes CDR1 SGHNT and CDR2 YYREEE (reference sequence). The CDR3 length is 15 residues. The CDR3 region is CASSRDTNSYNEQFF. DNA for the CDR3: TGTGCCAGCAGCCGGGACACCAACTCCTACAATGAGCAGTTCTTC.

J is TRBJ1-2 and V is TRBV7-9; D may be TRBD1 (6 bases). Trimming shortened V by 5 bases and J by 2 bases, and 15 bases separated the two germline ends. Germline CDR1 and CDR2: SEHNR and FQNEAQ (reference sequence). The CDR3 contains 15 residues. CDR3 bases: TGTGCCAGCAGCCCTAAGAACAGGGACAACTATGGCTACACCTTC. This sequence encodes CASSPKNRDNYGYTF.

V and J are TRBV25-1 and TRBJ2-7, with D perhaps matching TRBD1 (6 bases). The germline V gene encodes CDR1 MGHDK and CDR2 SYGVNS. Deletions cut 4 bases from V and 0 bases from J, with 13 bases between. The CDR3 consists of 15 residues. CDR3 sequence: CASSAYRDYSYEQYF. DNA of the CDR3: TGTGCCAGCAGTGCCTACAGGGATTACTCCTACGAGCAGTACTTC.